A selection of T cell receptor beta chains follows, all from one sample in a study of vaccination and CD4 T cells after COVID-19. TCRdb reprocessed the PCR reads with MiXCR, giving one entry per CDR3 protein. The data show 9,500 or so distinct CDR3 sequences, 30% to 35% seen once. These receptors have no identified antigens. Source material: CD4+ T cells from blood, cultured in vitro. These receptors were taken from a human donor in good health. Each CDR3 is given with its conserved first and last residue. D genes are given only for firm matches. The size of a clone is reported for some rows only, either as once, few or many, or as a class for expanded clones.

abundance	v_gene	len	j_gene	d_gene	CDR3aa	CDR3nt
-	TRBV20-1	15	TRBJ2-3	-	CSARGSGLDGDTQYF	TGCAGTGCTAGGGGGTCGGGTCTAGATGGAGATACGCAGTATTTT
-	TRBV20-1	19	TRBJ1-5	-	CSARSLNDDTSFFNQPQHF	TGCAGTGCTAGAAGTCTGAATGATGACACATCCTTCTTCAATCAGCCCCAGCATTTT
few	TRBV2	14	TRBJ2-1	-	CASIEQGPGNEQFF	TGTGCCAGCATTGAGCAGGGTCCGGGCAATGAGCAGTTCTTC
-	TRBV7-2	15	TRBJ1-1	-	CASSLDWSIPGEAFF	TGTGCCAGCAGCTTAGATTGGAGCATACCGGGTGAAGCTTTCTTT
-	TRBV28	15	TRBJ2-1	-	CASSLGSQGGNEQFF	TGTGCCAGCAGTTTAGGCTCGCAGGGGGGAAATGAGCAGTTCTTC
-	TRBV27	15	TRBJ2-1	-	CASSLLTQGYNEQFF	TGTGCCAGCAGTTTATTGACACAAGGGTACAATGAGCAGTTCTTC
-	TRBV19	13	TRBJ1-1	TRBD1	CASRPTGGGEAFF	TGTGCCAGTAGGCCCACAGGGGGAGGTGAAGCTTTCTTT
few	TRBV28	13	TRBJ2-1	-	CASRELSYNEQFF	TGTGCCAGCAGGGAACTCTCCTACAATGAGCAGTTCTTC
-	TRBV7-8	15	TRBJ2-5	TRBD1	CASSLRSQGSETQYF	TGTGCCAGCAGCTTAAGATCACAGGGGTCAGAGACCCAGTACTTC
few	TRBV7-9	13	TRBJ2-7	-	CASSLEEGVEQYF	TGTGCCAGCAGCTTAGAGGAGGGGGTGGAGCAGTACTTC
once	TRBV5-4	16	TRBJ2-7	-	CASSVPAGGLGAEQYF	TGTGCCAGCAGCGTACCTGCAGGAGGTCTGGGCGCCGAGCAGTACTTC
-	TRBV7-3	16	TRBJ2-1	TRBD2	CASSLEGTSGRNEQFF	TGTGCCAGCAGCTTAGAGGGGACTAGCGGGAGAAATGAGCAGTTCTTC
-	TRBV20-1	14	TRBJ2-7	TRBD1	CSASSTGGSYEQYF	TGCAGTGCTTCGTCGACAGGGGGCTCGTACGAGCAGTACTTC
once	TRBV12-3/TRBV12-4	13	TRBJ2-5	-	CASSKGPGETQYF	TGTGCCAGCAGTAAGGGACCTGGGGAGACCCAGTACTTC
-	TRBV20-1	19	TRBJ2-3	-	CSASEVDRQLSPSTDTQYF	TGCAGTGCTAGTGAGGTTGACAGACAGCTGAGCCCTAGCACAGATACGCAGTATTTT
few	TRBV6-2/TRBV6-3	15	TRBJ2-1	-	CASSPRGSSYNEQFF	TGTGCCAGCAGCCCTCGGGGGAGTTCCTACAATGAGCAGTTCTTC
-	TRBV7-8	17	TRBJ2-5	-	CASSLNRFRGSGETQYF	TGTGCCAGCAGCTTAAATAGGTTTAGGGGGAGCGGCGAGACCCAGTACTTC
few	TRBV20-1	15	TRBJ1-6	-	CSARTTLDGHSPLHF	TGCAGTGCCCGAACTACATTGGACGGGCATTCACCCCTCCACTTT
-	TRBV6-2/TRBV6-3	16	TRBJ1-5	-	CASSSEYRDGNQPQHF	TGTGCCAGCAGCTCAGAATACCGGGACGGCAATCAGCCCCAGCATTTT
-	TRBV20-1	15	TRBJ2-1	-	CSARDVGTPDNEQFF	TGCAGTGCTAGAGACGTCGGGACTCCCGACAATGAGCAGTTCTTC
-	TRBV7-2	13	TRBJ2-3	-	CASSLGITDTQYF	TGTGCCAGCAGCTTGGGTATCACAGATACGCAGTATTTT
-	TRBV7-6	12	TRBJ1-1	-	CANSLESGEAFF	TGTGCCAACAGCTTAGAGTCAGGTGAAGCTTTCTTT
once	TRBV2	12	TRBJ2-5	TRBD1	CASRDRGETQYF	TGTGCCAGCCGGGACAGGGGAGAGACCCAGTACTTC
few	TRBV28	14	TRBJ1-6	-	CASGRSPDNSPLHF	TGTGCCAGCGGTAGGTCACCGGATAATTCACCCCTCCACTTT
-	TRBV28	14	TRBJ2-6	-	CASREGAGANVLTF	TGTGCCAGCAGGGAGGGGGCTGGGGCCAACGTCCTGACTTTC
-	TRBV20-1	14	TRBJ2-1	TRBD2	CSAIPSGEYNEQFF	TGCAGTGCTATCCCTAGCGGAGAATACAATGAGCAGTTCTTC
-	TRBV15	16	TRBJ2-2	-	CATSRSGGGDTGELFF	TGTGCCACCAGCAGATCAGGGGGAGGTGACACCGGGGAGCTGTTTTTT
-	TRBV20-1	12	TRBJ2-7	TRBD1	CSAGQGSYEQYF	TGCAGTGCTGGACAGGGGTCCTACGAGCAGTACTTC
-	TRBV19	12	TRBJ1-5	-	CAARGPDQPQHF	TGTGCCGCCCGGGGGCCGGATCAGCCCCAGCATTTT
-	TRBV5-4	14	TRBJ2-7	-	CASSLSTTGLEQYF	TGTGCCAGCAGCTTGAGTACCACAGGTCTAGAGCAGTACTTC
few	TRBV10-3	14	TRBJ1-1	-	CAISPPGGGTEAFF	TGTGCCATCAGTCCCCCCGGGGGAGGCACTGAAGCTTTCTTT
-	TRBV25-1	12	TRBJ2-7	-	CASTRQIYEQYF	TGTGCCAGCACTAGGCAGATCTACGAGCAGTACTTC
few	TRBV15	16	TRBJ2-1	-	CATSRGAVSSYNEQFF	TGTGCCACCAGCAGAGGGGCGGTCAGCTCCTACAATGAGCAGTTCTTC
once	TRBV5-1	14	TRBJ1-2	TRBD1	CASSPRTGAVGYTF	TGCGCCAGCAGCCCTAGGACAGGGGCGGTTGGCTACACCTTC
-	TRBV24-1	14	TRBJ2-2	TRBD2	CATTSGSGSGELFF	TGTGCCACCACTAGCGGGAGTGGGTCCGGGGAGCTGTTTTTT
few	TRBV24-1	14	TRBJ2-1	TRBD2	CATSPSGTYNEQFF	TGTGCCACCAGTCCTAGCGGGACGTACAATGAGCAGTTCTTC
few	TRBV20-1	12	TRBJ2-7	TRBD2	CSGAGDSYEQYF	TGCAGTGGAGCGGGAGACTCCTACGAGCAGTACTTC
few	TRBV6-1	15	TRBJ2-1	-	CASRSGGQSYNEQFF	TGTGCCAGCAGGAGCGGGGGACAGTCCTACAATGAGCAGTTCTTC
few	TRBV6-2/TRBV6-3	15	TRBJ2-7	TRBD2	CASSHVAGDSYEQYF	TGTGCCAGCAGTCACGTAGCGGGTGATTCCTACGAGCAGTACTTC
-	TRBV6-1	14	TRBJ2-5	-	CASSTLKELETQYF	TGTGCCAGCAGTACCTTGAAGGAGTTGGAGACCCAGTACTTC
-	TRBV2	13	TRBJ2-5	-	CASSGGGAESQYF	TGTGCCAGCAGTGGCGGGGGCGCCGAGTCCCAGTACTTC
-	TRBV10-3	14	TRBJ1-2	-	CAISESINRVGYTF	TGTGCCATCAGTGAGTCGATAAACAGGGTTGGCTACACCTTC
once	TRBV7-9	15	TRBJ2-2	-	CASSLVGFGGGELFF	TGTGCCAGCAGCTTAGTTGGTTTCGGTGGCGGGGAGCTGTTTTTT
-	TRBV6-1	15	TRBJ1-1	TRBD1	CASRPGQGANTEAFF	TGTGCCAGCAGACCTGGACAGGGGGCTAACACTGAAGCTTTCTTT
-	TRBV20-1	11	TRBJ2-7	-	CSARKPYEQYF	TGCAGTGCTAGAAAACCCTACGAGCAGTACTTC